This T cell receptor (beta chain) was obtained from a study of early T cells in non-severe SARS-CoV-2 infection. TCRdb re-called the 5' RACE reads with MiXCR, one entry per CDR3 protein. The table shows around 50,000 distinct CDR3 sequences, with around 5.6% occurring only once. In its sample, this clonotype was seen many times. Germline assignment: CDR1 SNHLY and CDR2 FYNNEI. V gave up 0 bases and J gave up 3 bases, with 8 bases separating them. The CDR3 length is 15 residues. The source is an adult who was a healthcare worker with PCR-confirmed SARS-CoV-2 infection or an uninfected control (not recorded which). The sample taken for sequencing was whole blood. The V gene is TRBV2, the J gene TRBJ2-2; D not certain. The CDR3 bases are TGTGCCAGCAGTGAAGCAGGAATGGACACCGGGGAGCTGTTTTTT. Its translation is CASSEAGMDTGELFF.